This T cell receptor (beta chain) was profiled in a study of OX40 agonist ivuxolimab in advanced cancers. Overall study context: Patients treated during dose escalation were battling hepatocellular carcinoma, melanoma, renal cell or head and neck cancer. General study points: CD4+ T cells averaged fewer expanded clones than CD8+ T cells.

Assay: immunoSEQ multiplex PCR; the TCRdb copy retains only in-frame clones and omits some. The table lists roughly 70,000 clones, 82% of them singletons, with 0.4% to 0.45% in the top ten. V shed 2 bases and J shed 8 bases, with 10 bases lying between them. Germline V gene sequence: CDR1 SGHVS, CDR2 FNYEAQ. The CDR3 totals 13 residues. A word on this clone: Antigen: not known.

V usage is TRBV7-6 and J usage is TRBJ2-4, with TRBD1 as a possible D gene (5 bases). The source was CD4+ or CD8+ T cells sorted from blood, collected in a trial of the OX40 agonist ivuxolimab. The receptor was derived from an adult with an advanced solid tumor such as melanoma, head and neck, liver or kidney cancer. CDR3 sequence: CASSLRVGDIQYF. CDR3 DNA: TGTGCCAGCAGCTTACGCGTAGGGGACATTCAGTACTTC.